These 31 T cell receptor beta chains were all obtained from the same sample, sequenced in a study of cytomegalovirus exposure and HLA in healthy donors. PCR involved 60 Vbeta and 13 Jbeta primers. Repertoires were generated with immunoSEQ multiplex PCR, while TCRdb's copy carries only in-frame clones and drops some. The repertoire holds some 90,000 clones, with approximately 70% as singletons. The sequencing sample was made of PBMCs. The receptors were gathered from a man over 45 in good health and CMV-seronegative.

This clone turned up a few times. The rearrangement joins TRBV30 to TRBJ1-4; D is possibly TRBD1 (5 bases). Germline lookup yields CDR1 GTSNPN and CDR2 SVGIG (reference sequence). Trimming took off 3 bases at V and 8 bases at J, with 13 bases between the two ends. This CDR3 contains 13 residues. CDR3 protein: CAWSDRWGEKLFF. CDR3 coding DNA: TGTGCCTGGAGCGACCGGTGGGGCGAAAAACTGTTTTTT. The variable domain in full, completed from reference TRBV30 and TRBJ1-4, reads SQTIHQWPATLVQPVGSPLSLECTVEGTSNPNLYWYRQAAGRGLQLLFYSVGIGQISSEVPQNLSASRPQDRQFILSSKKLLLSDSGFYLCAWSDRWGEKLFFGSGTQLSVL.

This chain links TRBV6-5 with TRBJ1-4; D gene unclear. The CDR3 consists of 12 residues. The germline gives CDR1 MNHEY, CDR2 SVGAGI. V was trimmed by 3 bases and J by 7 bases, leaving 6 bases between them. CDR3 in DNA: TGTGCCAGCAGTTATCCCGGTGAAAAACTGTTTTTT. Translation gives CASSYPGEKLFF.

The V gene is TRBV10-1, the J gene TRBJ2-7; D gene unclear. This CDR3 has 12 amino acids. V lost 2 bases and J 3 bases, leaving 5 bases between the germline ends. From germline, CDR1 is WNHNN and CDR2 SYGVQD (reference sequence). This chain's CDR3 is CASSEGDYEQYV. As DNA, the CDR3 is TGCGCCAGCAGTGAGGGAGACTACGAGCAGTACGTC.

The DNA of the CDR3 is TGTGCCACCAGCAGCGGCCTAGGAGCTCCAGATACGCAGTATTTT. Translated, it gives CATSSGLGAPDTQYF. This chain connects TRBV15 to TRBJ2-3; D gene ambiguous. Germline V lookup: CDR1 LNHNV, CDR2 YYDKDF (reference sequence). This CDR3 spans 15 amino acids. The germline V and J ends were trimmed by 3 bases and 4 bases, with 14 bases remaining between them.

The chain joins TRBV18 to TRBJ2-7; D is perhaps TRBD2 (5 bases). V was clipped by 4 bases and J by 4 bases, with 17 bases between them. CDR3 size: 15 residues. The germline V gene encodes CDR1 KGHSH and CDR2 LQKENI. The CDR3 reads CASSRNAGGGYEQYF. The CDR3 region has the DNA TGTGCCAGCTCACGCAACGCTGGAGGCGGTTACGAGCAGTACTTC.

The CDR3 sequence: CASSTGLAGVFF. In DNA form, the CDR3 reads TGTGCCAGCAGTACCGGACTAGCGGGAGTGTTCTTC. The gene calls are TRBV6-5 and TRBJ2-1; 13 nucleotides align to TRBD2. V lost 5 bases, J lost 15 bases, and 4 bases stayed unmatched. Germline V gene lookup returns CDR1 MNHEY and CDR2 SVGAGI. The CDR3 is made up of 12 amino acids.

This clone was counted only a few times. J is TRBJ2-7 and V is TRBV10-1; the D gene is possibly TRBD2 (5 bases). The germline V and J ends were trimmed by 3 bases and 2 bases, with 8 bases remaining between them. The CDR3 extends over 13 amino acids. Germline V gene lookup returns CDR1 WNHNN and CDR2 SYGVQD (reference sequence). The CDR3 nucleotides are TGCGCCAGCAGTGAACGGGATACCTACGAGCAGTACGTC. Translated: CASSERDTYEQYV.

The J gene is TRBJ1-5, the V gene TRBV5-8; 7 nucleotides match TRBD1. Germline-derived CDR1 and CDR2 are SGHTS and YDEGEE. V shed 2 bases, J shed 8 bases, and the junction held 4 bases outside the gene matches. This CDR3 region has 13 residues. CDR3 loop: CASSFRRGEPQHF. The CDR3 DNA sequence: TGTGCCAGCAGCTTTCGCAGGGGGGAGCCCCAGCATTTT.

This chain links TRBV5-4 with TRBJ2-3; tentatively, D is TRBD2 (5 bases). CDR1 is SGHNT, CDR2 YYREEE, per germline (reference sequence). The CDR3 sequence is 15 residues long. Trimming left V 3 bases short and J 2 bases short, with 13 bases between. The CDR3 DNA reads TGTGCCAGCAGCTCCCCGAGACGGGACACAGATACGCAGTATTTT. Protein sequence: CASSSPRRDTDTQYF.

This clone appeared a few times. The genes are TRBV30 and TRBJ1-1; possible D gene TRBD1, 6 bases. The V end lost 0 bases, the J end lost 6 bases, and 14 bases lay between the germline ends. The CDR3 totals 14 residues. Germline CDR1 is GTSNPN and CDR2 is SVGIG (reference sequence). The CDR3 region is CAWSVLQGNAEAFF. In DNA form, the CDR3 reads TGTGCCTGGAGTGTCCTACAGGGCAATGCTGAAGCTTTCTTT.

V gene TRBV7-2 combines with J gene TRBJ1-2; D remains ambiguous. The CDR3 has 13 residues. Germline V gene data show CDR1 as SGHTA and CDR2 as FQGNSA. V was shortened by 8 bases and J by 8 bases, with 18 bases between the two germline ends. The CDR3 reads CASRASGVGGYTF. CDR3 sequence (DNA): TGTGCCAGCCGAGCGAGCGGGGTGGGCGGCTACACCTTC.

DNA of the CDR3: TGTGCCAGCAGGATACTAGCCAAAAACATTCAGTACTTC. Translating it yields CASRILAKNIQYF. The genes are TRBV5-6 and TRBJ2-4; unclear D gene. The CDR3 runs 13 residues. Trimming left V 5 bases short and J 0 bases short, with 6 bases between. The germline CDR1 and CDR2 sequences are SGHDT and YYEEEE.

The CDR3 reads CASSLQGGTLDGYTF. The CDR3, as DNA: TGTGCCAGCAGCTTACAGGGAGGAACTTTGGATGGCTACACCTTC. The rearrangement links TRBV7-2 to TRBJ1-2; D might be TRBD1 (5 bases). From germline, CDR1 is SGHTA and CDR2 FQGNSA. There are 15 residues in the CDR3. V dropped 2 bases and J dropped 6 bases, with 16 bases sitting between them.

V is TRBV29-1 and J is TRBJ1-2; 9 bases line up with TRBD1. CDR1 and CDR2 (germline): SQVTM, ANQGSEA. The V gene end was trimmed by 6 bases and the J gene end by 4 bases; junction bases not matched to a gene: 9. CDR3 length: 14 amino acids. The CDR3: CSVSIGTGTYGYTF. DNA of the CDR3: TGCAGCGTCTCGATTGGGACAGGGACCTATGGCTACACCTTC.

CDR3 DNA: TGTGCCAGCAGTGCCCGTGTCTCCTACTCTGGAAACACCATATATTTT. Protein: CASSARVSYSGNTIYF. The chain joins TRBV2 to TRBJ1-3; D gene ambiguous. This CDR3 comprises 16 residues. Germline V gene sequence: CDR1 SNHLY, CDR2 FYNNEI. V was cut by 4 bases and J by 0 bases, with 13 bases left in between. Full variable domain (missing parts from reference TRBV2 and TRBJ1-3): EPEVTQTPSHQVTQMGQEVILRCVPISNHLYFYWYRQILGQKVEFLVSFYNNEISEKSEIFDDQFSVERPDGSNFTLKIRSTKLEDSAMYFCASSARVSYSGNTIYFGEGSWLTVV.

The chain couples TRBV30 to TRBJ2-1, with TRBD2 matching 10 bases. There are 14 residues in the CDR3. The J segment lost 7 bases and the V segment lost 4 bases, leaving 7 bases of the junction unmatched. The germline V gene has CDR1 GTSNPN and CDR2 SVGIG (reference sequence). For the CDR3, the DNA is TGTGCCTGGACTCGTAGCGGGGGGTGGAATGAGCAGTTCTTC. It yields the protein CAWTRSGGWNEQFF.

The chain has TRBV11-2 and TRBJ1-2, with TRBD1 matching 7 bases. Germline assignment: CDR1 SGHAT and CDR2 FQNNGV. V shed 4 bases, J shed 13 bases, and the junction held 21 bases outside the gene matches. The CDR3 runs 16 residues. CDR3 region: CASSSQWTGPLLTPTF. The CDR3 DNA reads TGTGCCAGCAGCTCACAATGGACAGGCCCTCTTCTCACTCCCACCTTC.

V and J are TRBV4-3 and TRBJ2-1; D perhaps matches TRBD2 (6 bases). The CDR3 totals 13 residues. Looked up from germline, CDR1 is LGHNA and CDR2 is YSLEER. Deletions cut 0 bases from V and 10 bases from J, with 10 bases between. CDR3 coding DNA: TGCGCCAGCAGCCAAGAAGAGGAGGGCGAGCAGTTCTTC. This sequence encodes CASSQEEEGEQFF.

Only a few counts were recorded for this clone. The rearrangement uses TRBV7-2 and TRBJ2-1; 7 nucleotides align to TRBD2. Per the germline V gene, CDR1 is SGHTA and CDR2 is FQGNSA. The V and J ends lost 1 base and 9 bases, in that order; junction bases with no gene match: 6. This CDR3 has 14 amino acids. Written as DNA, the CDR3 is TGTGCCAGCAGCTTAGTCGGGCCGGGGGGTGAGCAGTTCTTC. It translates to CASSLVGPGGEQFF.

The chain couples TRBV18 to TRBJ1-1; perhaps TRBD1 as D (6 bases). Trimming stripped 2 bases from V and 5 bases from J, with 9 bases between. The CDR3 length is 13 residues. Looked up from germline, CDR1 is KGHSH and CDR2 is LQKENI. CDR3 amino acids: CASSPSQGTEAFF. In DNA form, the CDR3 reads TGTGCCAGCTCACCATCGCAGGGGACTGAAGCTTTCTTT.

The chain links TRBV9 to TRBJ2-5; a weak D match, TRBD2 (6 bases). The CDR3 is 14 amino acids. Germline CDR1 and CDR2: SGDLS and YYNGEE. The V gene lost 4 bases and the J gene lost 2 bases, with 12 bases spanning the gap. CDR3 region: CASSSPGTQETQYF. DNA for the CDR3: TGTGCCAGCAGCTCCCCGGGGACTCAAGAGACCCAGTACTTC.

This chain joins TRBV27 and TRBJ2-3, with D possibly TRBD2 on 5 matching bases. Per the germline V gene, CDR1 is MNHEY and CDR2 is SMNVEV (reference sequence). V was cut by 5 bases and J by 3 bases, with 15 bases left in between. CDR3 length equals 15 residues. CDR3 region: CASSRWQSGTDTQYF. The CDR3, as DNA: TGTGCCAGCAGTAGGTGGCAGTCGGGGACAGATACGCAGTATTTT.

This chain joins TRBV19 and TRBJ1-6, with D unresolved. Trimming shortened V by 6 bases and J by 7 bases, and 16 bases separated the two germline ends. Looked up from germline, CDR1 is LNHDA and CDR2 is SQIVND (reference sequence). CDR3 length: 15 residues. The CDR3 sequence: CASRTNLGSNSPLHF. The DNA for the CDR3 is TGTGCCAGTAGAACTAACCTGGGGAGCAATTCACCCCTCCACTTT.

This chain links TRBV5-6 with TRBJ2-3, with 8 positions matching TRBD1. V shed 4 bases and J 4 bases; nucleotides not matched to a gene: 8. Germline values: CDR1 SGHDT, CDR2 YYEEEE. This CDR3 is built from 15 residues. The CDR3 DNA sequence: TGTGCCAGCAGCACCTGGGACAGGAAATCAGATACGCAGTATTTT. As protein: CASSTWDRKSDTQYF.

The chain couples TRBV10-3 to TRBJ2-5, with 8 bases lining up with TRBD2. Germline V gene sequence: CDR1 ENHRY, CDR2 SYGVKD. J was trimmed by 5 bases and V by 10 bases; bases with no gene match: 6. This CDR3 comprises 12 residues. In DNA, the CDR3 is TGTGCCACGACGGGGGGGGCTGAGACCCAGTACTTC. Amino acids: CATTGGAETQYF.

The chain has TRBV2 and TRBJ2-3; 8 nucleotides line up with TRBD1. Looked up from germline, CDR1 is SNHLY and CDR2 is FYNNEI. J gave up 12 bases and V 7 bases, and 6 bases lay outside the gene matches. The CDR3 runs to 11 residues. CDR3 nucleotide sequence: TGTGCCAGCAAACAGGGGGTTTCACAGTATTTT. Its protein is CASKQGVSQYF.

The chain has TRBV7-2 and TRBJ2-7, with D possibly matching TRBD1 (5 bases). CDR1 and CDR2 (germline): SGHTA, FQGNSA. The CDR3 is 13 amino acids. V shed 4 bases and J shed 2 bases, with 9 bases lying between them. The CDR3 loop is CASSSGRAYEQYF. The CDR3, as DNA: TGTGCCAGCAGCTCGGGCAGGGCCTACGAGCAGTACTTC.

This clone was counted only a few times. The chain couples TRBV6-4 to TRBJ1-5; TRBD1 aligns across 10 bases. This CDR3 is built from 16 residues. J lost 2 bases, V lost 7 bases, and 8 bases had no gene match. Germline V gene lookup returns CDR1 MRHNA and CDR2 SNTAGT. The chain's CDR3 is CASNPDRGRRNQPQHF. The CDR3 coding sequence is TGTGCCAGCAACCCAGACAGGGGGCGTCGCAATCAGCCCCAGCATTTT.

The rearrangement links TRBV9 to TRBJ2-3, with TRBD1 matching 7 bases. Germline V gene lookup returns CDR1 SGDLS and CDR2 YYNGEE. The CDR3 spans 14 residues. Trimming at V came to 3 bases and at J to 7 bases, leaving 8 bases not matched to a gene. The CDR3 region is CASSAYDRAYTQYF. The CDR3 nucleotides are TGTGCCAGCAGCGCCTACGACAGGGCATATACGCAGTATTTT. The full variable domain, its missing parts supplied by reference TRBV9 and TRBJ2-3, is DSGVTQTPKHLITATGQRVTLRCSPRSGDLSVYWYQQSLDQGLQFLIQYYNGEERAKGNILERFSAQQFPDLHSELNLSSLELGDSALYFCASSAYDRAYTQYFGPGTRLTVL.

The gene calls are TRBV4-2 and TRBJ2-3, with TRBD2 matching 8 bases. J gave up 0 bases and V 5 bases, and 7 bases lay outside the gene matches. The length of the CDR3 is 16 residues. Germline lookup yields CDR1 LGHNA and CDR2 YNFKEQ. In nucleotides, the CDR3 is TGTGCCAGCAGCAGGGGCGGGGGGTCTAGCACAGATACGCAGTATTTT. This codes for CASSRGGGSSTDTQYF.

This rearrangement joins TRBV6-6 to TRBJ1-2; perhaps TRBD1 as D (6 bases). The CDR3 covers 14 residues. V dropped 2 bases and J dropped 6 bases, with 13 bases sitting between them. Germline V gene data show CDR1 as MNHNY and CDR2 as SVGAGI (reference sequence). CDR3 nucleotide sequence: TGTGCCAGCAGTTACACGACAGGCCGGGATGGCTACACCTTC. It specifies CASSYTTGRDGYTF.